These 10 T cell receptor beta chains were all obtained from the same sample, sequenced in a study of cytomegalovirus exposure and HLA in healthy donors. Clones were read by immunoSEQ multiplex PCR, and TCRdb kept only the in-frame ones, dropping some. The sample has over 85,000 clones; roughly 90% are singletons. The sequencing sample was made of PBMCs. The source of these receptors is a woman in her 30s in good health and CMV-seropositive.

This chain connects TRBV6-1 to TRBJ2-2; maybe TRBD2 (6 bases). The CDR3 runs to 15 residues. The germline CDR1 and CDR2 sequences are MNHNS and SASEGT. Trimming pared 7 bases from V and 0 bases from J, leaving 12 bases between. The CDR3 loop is CASTEAGPNTGELFF. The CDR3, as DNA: TGTGCCAGCACCGAGGCGGGGCCGAACACCGGGGAGCTGTTTTTT.

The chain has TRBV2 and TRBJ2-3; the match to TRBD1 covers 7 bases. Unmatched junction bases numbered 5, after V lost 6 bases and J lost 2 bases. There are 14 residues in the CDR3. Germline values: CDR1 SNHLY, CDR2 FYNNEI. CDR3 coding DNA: TGTGCCAGCAGGTGGCAGGGGGACACAGATACGCAGTATTTT. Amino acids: CASRWQGDTDTQYF.

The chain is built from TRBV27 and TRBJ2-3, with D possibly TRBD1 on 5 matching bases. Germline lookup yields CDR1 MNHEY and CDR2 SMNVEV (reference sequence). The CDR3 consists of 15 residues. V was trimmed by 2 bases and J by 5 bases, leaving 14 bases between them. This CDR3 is CASSLRQGLIDTQYF. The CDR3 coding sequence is TGTGCCAGCAGTTTACGGCAGGGTTTAATAGATACGCAGTATTTT.

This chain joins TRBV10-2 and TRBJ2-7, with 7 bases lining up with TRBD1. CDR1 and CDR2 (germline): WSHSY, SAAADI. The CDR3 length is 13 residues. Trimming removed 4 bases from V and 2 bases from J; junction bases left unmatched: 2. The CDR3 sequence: CASSGTGTYEQYF. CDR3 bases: TGCGCCAGCAGTGGGACAGGTACCTACGAGCAGTACTTC.

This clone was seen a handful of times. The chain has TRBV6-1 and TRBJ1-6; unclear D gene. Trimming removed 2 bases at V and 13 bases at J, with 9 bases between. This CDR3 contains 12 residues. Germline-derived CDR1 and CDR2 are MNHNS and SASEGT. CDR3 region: CASSEIGWPLHF. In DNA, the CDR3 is TGTGCCAGCAGTGAAATCGGGTGGCCCCTCCACTTT.

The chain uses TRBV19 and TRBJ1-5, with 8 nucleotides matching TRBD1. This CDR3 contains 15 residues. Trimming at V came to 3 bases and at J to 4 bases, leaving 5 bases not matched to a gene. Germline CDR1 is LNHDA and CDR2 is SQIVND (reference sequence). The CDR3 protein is CASSIGGDRNQPQHF. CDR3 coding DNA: TGTGCCAGTAGTATTGGCGGGGACAGGAATCAGCCCCAGCATTTT.

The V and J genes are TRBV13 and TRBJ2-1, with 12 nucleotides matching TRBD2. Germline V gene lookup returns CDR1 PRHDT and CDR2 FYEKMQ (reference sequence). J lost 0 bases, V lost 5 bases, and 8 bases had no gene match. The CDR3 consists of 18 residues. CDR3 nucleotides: TGTGCCAGCAGCGTACTAGCGGGAGGACCTAGCTCCTACAATGAGCAGTTCTTC. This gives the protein CASSVLAGGPSSYNEQFF.

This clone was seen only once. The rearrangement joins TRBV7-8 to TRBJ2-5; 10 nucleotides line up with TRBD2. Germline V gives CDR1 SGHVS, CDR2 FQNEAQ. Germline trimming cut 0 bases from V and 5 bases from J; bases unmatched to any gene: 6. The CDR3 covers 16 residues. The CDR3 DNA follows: TGTGCCAGCAGCTTAGCAGCGGGGGGGCCTTGGGAGACCCAGTACTTC. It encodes CASSLAAGGPWETQYF.

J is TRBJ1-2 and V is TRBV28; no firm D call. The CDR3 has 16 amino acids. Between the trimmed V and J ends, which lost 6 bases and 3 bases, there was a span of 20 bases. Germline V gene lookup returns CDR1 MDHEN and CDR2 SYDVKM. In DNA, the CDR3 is TGTGCCAGCAGCTCCCCCTGGGGAGCAGGTCACTATGGCTACACCTTC. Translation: CASSSPWGAGHYGYTF.

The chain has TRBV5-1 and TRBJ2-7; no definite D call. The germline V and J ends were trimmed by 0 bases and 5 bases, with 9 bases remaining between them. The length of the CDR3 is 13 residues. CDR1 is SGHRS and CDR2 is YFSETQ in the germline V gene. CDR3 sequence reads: CASSLAASDEQYF. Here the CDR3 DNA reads TGCGCCAGCAGCTTGGCCGCCAGCGACGAGCAGTACTTC.